The T cell receptor (beta chain) under discussion was sequenced for a study of T cell clones after liver transplantation. Study-level information: TCRbeta sequencing after a pre-transplant mixed lymphocyte reaction identified graft-donor-reactive clones, later tracked in post-transplant blood. Until 12-24 months post-transplant, subjects got standard immunosuppression and no induction.

Measured with immunoSEQ multiplex PCR; TCRdb has only the in-frame clones, and not every one. In the table there are roughly 100,000 clones, approximately 85% of which are singletons. Notes on this clone: The antigen remains unidentified.

Study-level findings and limits: Post-transplant time points were not standardized, so conclusions are preliminary.

CDR1 KGHSH and CDR2 LQKENI come from the germline V gene. The CDR3 extends over 15 amino acids. V shed 1 base and J shed 1 base, with 10 bases lying between them. This TCR was sampled from a human donor who received a liver transplant. The V and J genes are TRBV18 and TRBJ1-1; D is unclear. The material was CD4+ T cells from blood, obtained before liver transplant. DNA of the CDR3: TGTGCCAGCTCACCACGAACAGCCGAGAACACTGAAGCTTTCTTT. Translating gives CASSPRTAENTEAFF.